This T cell receptor (beta chain) was observed in a study of shared clonotypes between healthy human individuals (dated by TCRdb to 2019 to 2021). Broadly, across the study: The cohort included a few men and a couple of women between 18 and 49 years of age. Per donor, three plates each were used for CD4 naive and CD4 memory, two for CD8 naive, and one for CD8 memory. To estimate repertoire size and how much clonotype sharing occurs between individuals, the study deeply sequenced the blood TCR repertoires of a handful of healthy adults. To increase sequencing depth and limit assay-specific biases, different laboratories used diverse techniques to prepare libraries and sequence TCR repertoires. Per donor, leukapheresis produced somewhere between about 0.94 and 9 billion PBMCs.

The germline V gene yields MDHEN for CDR1 and SYDVKM for CDR2. V loses 4 bases at its end and J loses 4 bases; junction bases beyond the gene matches: 2. Its CDR3 holds 14 amino acids, cysteine through phenylalanine. The CDR3 DNA has 42 bases and is translated from base 1. A note on this clone: It lacks a known antigen. The record has no base qualities; no much larger clone is one base away.

The investigation overall reported the following: Across a handful of donors, approximately 4.9% of naive CD4, around 3.3% of naive CD8, 2.3% of memory CD4, and under 0.45% of memory CD8 clonotypes were shared. The small number of donors limited the genetic and exposure-history diversity represented. Even with the large sequencing depth, rarefaction of the sorted-subset datasets indicated that sequencing was incomplete. Larger estimated clonotype richness was generally found for naive subsets than for memory subsets. Compared with non-shared clonotypes, the clonotypes found in all four sorted-subset donors had higher generation probabilities. Sampling was restricted to blood, and TCR repertoires in tissue are likely to differ from TCR repertoires in blood. Pairwise subsampling led to the expectation that sequencing depth would affect the degree of clonotype sharing among donors.

Using the deep immunoSEQ assay, multiplex PCR amplified TCR CDR3 regions from genomic DNA. Extracted genomic DNA from each cell subset was spread evenly across all wells of several immunoSEQ 96-well plates, with each plate serving as a replicate. For sorted subsets, about 200 ng genomic DNA, equal to tens of thousands of T cell genomes, was loaded into each replicate PCR. Purified libraries were quantified with a Qubit 3.0 fluorometer, sized on a Bioanalyzer 2100, and re-quantified with the KAPA Library Quantification kit. Every immunoSEQ 96-well plate was sequenced on a separate single-read 150-cycle Illumina NextSeq 550 flow cell. As for how the authors treated the data: Because the immunoSEQ output held only junctional sequences and lacked quality scores, the filtering could not match the filtering applied to full-length reads. To assign V/J genes and CDR3, sequences were annotated against IMGT germline references using PyIR, a Python wrapper for IgBLAST v1.9. Reads with weak V/J assignments (E-value above 1e-6), missing CDR3, stop codons, out-of-frame junctions, or ambiguous translated residues were removed. A V3J clonotype was defined by an identical inferred V gene, J gene, and CDR3 amino acid sequence. Percentage overlap between repertoires was calculated by dividing the number of shared unique clonotypes by the size of the smaller repertoire. RTK rarefaction, the Chao1 estimator, and Recon v2.1 estimates of unobserved clonotypes were used to assess repertoire richness. OLGA was used to compute generation probabilities for all TCRbeta clonotypes that the gDNA method yielded from a handful of donors. What TCRdb holds here is the immuneACCESS table cut down to in-frame rearrangements. Part of the clones is not present; checked against another copy, under half of the missing clones reflect an unresolved V gene, and the others are unexplained. V, J and clone size are taken as reported in that table, and D and trimming were inferred from the DNA itself. This sample comprises around 700,000 clones, roughly 70% of them detected only once. The ten largest account for 1.8% of the sample.

The donors were healthy, HIV-negative adults who had no recently reported acute infections or vaccinations. Every donor was a Caucasian adult residing in Nashville, Tennessee, USA. CD4+ T cells were enriched through magnetic negative selection, after which naive cells were positively selected on CD45RA and the remaining negative fraction served as the memory subset. Blood was collected by leukapheresis, and PBMCs were isolated by Ficoll-Histopaque density gradient centrifugation and then cryopreserved in liquid nitrogen vapor phase. Analytical flow cytometry was used to check the purity and quantity of every magnetically sorted T cell population. Each sorted fraction had its genomic DNA isolated and then quantified by UV absorbance on a Nanodrop 2000c.

Specimen: memory CD4+ T cells sorted from blood. What this sample's cell subset or site label stands for: CD45RA-negative fraction. The TCR sequence derives from a woman in her 30s in good health. This sequence uses TRBV28 and TRBJ2-2; 8 bases in the junction line up with TRBD1. The DNA sequence is given as TGTGCCAGCAGTTCGGGACAGGCCACCGGGGAGCTGTTTTTT. The encoded protein is CASSSGQATGELFF.